This entry lists 4 T cell receptor beta chains sequenced from one sample in a study of T cell changes during pregnancy in multiple sclerosis (dated by TCRdb to the late 2010s). The library relied on the immunoSEQ multiplex PCR assay. TCRdb carries this immuneACCESS record with in-frame sequences only. Its versions omit some clonotypes, under half of them owing to an unresolved V gene in the studies checked, with the rest unexplained. The sample records fewer than 100,000 clones, roughly 91% of which are singletons. The ten largest clones represent roughly 2.6% of the sample. This specimen consisted of peripheral blood, obtained after pregnancy. The origin of the receptors is a female donor in good health, enrolled as a control in a pregnancy study.

The V gene is TRBV19, the J gene TRBJ2-1; D uncertain. With 5 bases removed from V and 0 bases from J, the gap between germline ends came to 14 bases. This CDR3 comprises 16 residues. The V gene's germline CDR1 is LNHDA and CDR2 SQIVND (reference sequence). CDR3 region: CASSETEPSSYNEQFF. As DNA, the CDR3 is TGTGCCAGTAGTGAGACTGAACCCAGCTCCTACAATGAGCAGTTCTTC. Based on the CDR3 plus reference TRBV19 and TRBJ2-1, the full variable domain is DGGITQSPKYLFRKEGQNVTLSCEQNLNHDAMYWYRQDPGQGLRLIYYSQIVNDFQKGDIAEGYSVSREKKESFPLTVTSAQKNPTAFYLCASSETEPSSYNEQFFGPGTRLTVL.

This sequence joins TRBV9 and TRBJ2-5, with 7 nucleotides matching TRBD2. Near its end, the DNA agrees better with TRBJ2-7, so the J call may be wrong. CDR3 length equals 14 residues. Germline CDR1 is SGDLS and CDR2 is YYNGEE. CDR3: CASSVAPGGGEQYF. The CDR3 DNA follows: TGTGCCAGCAGCGTAGCGCCTGGGGGGGGCGAGCAGTACTTC.

This rearrangement joins TRBV6-4 to TRBJ1-2, with D unclear. V was trimmed by 0 bases and J by 0 bases, leaving 5 bases between them. The CDR3 spans 14 residues. Per germline, CDR1 MRHNA and CDR2 SNTAGT. The CDR3 DNA follows: TGTGCCAGCAGTGACTCGAGGACTAACTATGGCTACACCTTC. Protein product: CASSDSRTNYGYTF.

The chain joins TRBV30 to TRBJ2-7; D might be TRBD1 (5 bases). There are 12 residues in the CDR3. CDR1 and CDR2 (germline): GTSNPN, SVGIG (reference sequence). With 2 bases removed from V and 3 bases from J, the gap between germline ends came to 8 bases. Here the CDR3 reads CAWSKGNYEQYF. CDR3 nucleotides: TGTGCCTGGAGTAAGGGGAACTACGAGCAGTACTTC.